This note documents a single T cell receptor beta chain sequence. The assay was immunoSEQ multiplex PCR, and TCRdb's table has in-frame clones only and misses some. The sample consists of about 680,000 clones, 70% to 90% of them appearing once. This specimen belongs to a study of Ad26.COV2.S vaccination and SARS-CoV-2 variants. Germline V gene data show CDR1 as MNHEY and CDR2 as SMNVEV (reference sequence). There are 14 residues in the CDR3. V lost 8 bases and J lost 5; bases outside the gene matches: 10. Described treatment: some 20 received Ad26.COV2.S at low or high dose, single or two shots; about 5 received placebo; per-sample allocation not given. Day 63 after the first injection of vaccine or placebo was the sampling time. The administered vaccine (an Ad26 vector) expressed Wuhan-strain SARS-CoV-2 spike.

The TCR comes from a person between 18 and 59 years old who received the Ad26.COV2.S COVID-19 vaccine or a placebo. This rearrangement joins TRBV27 to TRBJ2-3; 7 nucleotides agree with TRBD2. Sequencing used peripheral blood, obtained in a trial of Ad26.COV2.S vaccine versus placebo. Here the CDR3 DNA reads TGTGCCAGCTCCGTGGGTGGGGGGGGAGATACGCAGTATTTT. As protein: CASSVGGGGDTQYF.